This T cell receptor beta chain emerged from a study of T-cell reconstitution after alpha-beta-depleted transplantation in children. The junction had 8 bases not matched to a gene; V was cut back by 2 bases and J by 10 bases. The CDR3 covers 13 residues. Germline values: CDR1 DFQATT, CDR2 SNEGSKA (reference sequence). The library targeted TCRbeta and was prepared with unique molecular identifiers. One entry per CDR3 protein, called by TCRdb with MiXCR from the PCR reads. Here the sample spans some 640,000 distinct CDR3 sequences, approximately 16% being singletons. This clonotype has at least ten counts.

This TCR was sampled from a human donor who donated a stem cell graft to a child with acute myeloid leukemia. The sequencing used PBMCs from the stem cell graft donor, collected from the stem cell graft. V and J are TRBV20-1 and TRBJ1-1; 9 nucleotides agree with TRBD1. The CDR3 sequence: CSARSRDRVGAFF. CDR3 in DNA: TGCAGTGCTAGATCGCGGGACAGGGTTGGAGCTTTCTTT.